The 25 T cell receptor beta chains reported below all come from one sample, sequenced in a study of cytomegalovirus exposure and HLA in healthy donors. The PCR made use of 60 Vbeta and 13 Jbeta primers. The method was immunoSEQ multiplex PCR; TCRdb's version includes in-frame clones alone and lacks a portion of them. Of some 140,000 clones detected, approximately 72% appear once; the ten largest clones hold 2.5% to 3%. Sequenced input: PBMCs. These receptors all come from a man between 18 and 35 years old in good health and CMV-seronegative.

This clone was detected a few times. This chain connects TRBV5-1 to TRBJ2-1; 9 bases fit TRBD2. The CDR3 runs to 15 residues. The germline gives CDR1 SGHRS, CDR2 YFSETQ. J was trimmed by 5 bases and V by 4 bases; bases with no gene match: 7. The CDR3 sequence: CASSGGGAGDNEQFF. DNA for the CDR3: TGCGCCAGCAGCGGCGGGGGGGCCGGCGACAATGAGCAGTTCTTC.

The table lists this clone with a count of one. The rearrangement uses TRBV28 and TRBJ2-1, with TRBD2 matching 12 bases. This CDR3 has 17 residues. V shed 0 bases and J 7 bases; nucleotides not matched to a gene: 7. Germline CDR1 reads MDHEN; CDR2 reads SYDVKM. CDR3 sequence (DNA): TGTGCCAGCAGTTTATGGGCTAGCGGGGGGGCCCGGAATGAGCAGTTCTTC. Translating gives CASSLWASGGARNEQFF.

CDR3 region: CASSSGTTAGETQYF. In DNA form, the CDR3 reads TGTGCCAGCAGCTCCGGGACAACCGCGGGAGAGACCCAGTACTTC. The rearrangement uses TRBV5-6 and TRBJ2-5; the D gene is possibly TRBD1 (6 bases). The CDR3 is 15 amino acids. Trimming shortened V by 3 bases and J by 4 bases, and 16 bases separated the two germline ends. Germline V gene lookup returns CDR1 SGHDT and CDR2 YYEEEE.

The chain is built from TRBV6-1 and TRBJ1-5; a weak D match, TRBD1 (6 bases). There are 14 residues in the CDR3. Germline V gives CDR1 MNHNS, CDR2 SASEGT. V lost 6 bases and J lost 8, with 17 bases in between. The CDR3 is CASRMGGAGEPQHF. The CDR3 nucleotides read TGTGCCAGCAGGATGGGGGGGGCAGGGGAGCCCCAGCATTTT.

The genes are TRBV6-1 and TRBJ1-1, with TRBD1 matching 8 bases. V was pared by 6 bases and J by 8 bases, with 11 bases of the junction left unmatched. The length of the CDR3 is 14 residues. Germline CDR1 MNHNS, CDR2 SASEGT. CDR3 DNA sequence: TGTGCCAGCAGCCTCAGGGGGCCTCCCTCAGAAGCTTTCTTT. This gives the protein CASSLRGPPSEAFF.

This clone was recorded once. The rearrangement links TRBV5-6 to TRBJ2-7; weak D call: TRBD1 (5 bases). Between the trimmed V and J ends, which lost 0 bases and 7 bases, there was a span of 5 bases. The CDR3 totals 11 residues. Germline V gene data show CDR1 as SGHDT and CDR2 as YYEEEE. CDR3: CASSLGTEQYV. CDR3 in DNA: TGTGCCAGCAGCTTGGGGACAGAGCAGTACGTC.

The rearrangement links TRBV7-2 to TRBJ2-3; 15 bases fit TRBD2. Germline V gives CDR1 SGHTA, CDR2 FQGNSA. V dropped 5 bases and J dropped 5; count of bases not matched to a gene: 11. The CDR3 consists of 18 residues. The CDR3 DNA reads as TGTGCCAGCAGCAAACCTCTCGGGACTAGCGGGGGGATAGATACGCAGTATTTT. Encoded protein: CASSKPLGTSGGIDTQYF.

The genes are TRBV5-1 and TRBJ2-1, with TRBD1 identical over 9 bases. The CDR3 sequence is 16 residues long. Germline V lookup: CDR1 SGHRS, CDR2 YFSETQ. Unmatched junction bases numbered 2, after V lost 1 base and J lost 0 bases. The CDR3 sequence is CASSLLDRGSYNEQFF. For the CDR3, the DNA is TGCGCCAGCAGCTTGTTGGACAGGGGCTCCTACAATGAGCAGTTCTTC. Drawing the rest from reference TRBV5-1 and TRBJ2-1, the complete variable domain is KAGVTQTPRYLIKTRGQQVTLSCSPISGHRSVSWYQQTPGQGLQFLFEYFSETQRNKGNFPGRFSGRQFSNSRSEMNVSTLELGDSALYLCASSLLDRGSYNEQFFGPGTRLTVL.

The V gene is TRBV5-1, the J gene TRBJ2-3; 9 bases line up with TRBD1. CDR1 and CDR2 from the germline V gene are SGHRS and YFSETQ. The J segment lost 2 bases and the V segment lost 4 bases, leaving 5 bases of the junction unmatched. The CDR3 extends over 15 amino acids. In DNA, the CDR3 is TGCGCCAGCAGCCAGGGGGACAGGGTCACAGATACGCAGTATTTT. Residues: CASSQGDRVTDTQYF.

This chain joins TRBV6-5 and TRBJ1-3, with a tentative D call TRBD1 (5 bases). CDR3 length: 16 residues. V was cut by 0 bases and J by 4 bases, with 13 bases left in between. Germline lookup yields CDR1 MNHEY and CDR2 SVGAGI. This CDR3 reads CASSYSSQGGGNTIYF. DNA for the CDR3: TGTGCCAGCAGTTACTCCAGCCAGGGTGGCGGAAACACCATATATTTT.

There are a few counts of this clone. The gene calls are TRBV4-1 and TRBJ1-2; D call uncertain. Germline lookup yields CDR1 MGHRA and CDR2 YSYEKL. V lost 0 bases and J lost 6, with 11 bases in between. CDR3 length: 14 residues. The CDR3 DNA reads TGCGCCAGCAGCCAAGAAAACAGAGCCCATGGCTACACCTTC. This gives the protein CASSQENRAHGYTF.

This clone appeared once. J is TRBJ1-2 and V is TRBV27; D is perhaps TRBD1 (6 bases). Germline values: CDR1 MNHEY, CDR2 SMNVEV (reference sequence). This CDR3 has 15 amino acids. Trimming removed 4 bases from V and 0 bases from J, with 12 bases in between. The CDR3 protein is CASSSRQVANYGYTF. DNA of the CDR3: TGTGCCAGCAGTTCGCGACAGGTCGCTAACTATGGCTACACCTTC.

The rearrangement joins TRBV5-1 to TRBJ1-2; D is possibly TRBD1 (5 bases). The CDR3 consists of 14 residues. The germline gives CDR1 SGHRS, CDR2 YFSETQ. Trimming removed 0 bases from V and 6 bases from J, with 12 bases in between. In DNA form, the CDR3 reads TGCGCCAGCAGCTTGGCCCCAGGGTGGCATGGCTACACCTTC. It specifies CASSLAPGWHGYTF.

The chain carries TRBV2 and TRBJ1-5, with D possibly being TRBD1 (5 bases). Trimming left V 2 bases short and J 6 bases short, with 14 bases between. Germline-derived CDR1 and CDR2 are SNHLY and FYNNEI. The CDR3 loop spans 15 amino acids. Here the CDR3 DNA reads TGTGCCAGCAGTGAAAACGGAGGGGTCGTTCAGCCCCAGCATTTT. It specifies CASSENGGVVQPQHF.

This clone was counted a few times. This chain links TRBV7-2 with TRBJ1-1; a weak D match, TRBD1 (5 bases). From germline, CDR1 is SGHTA and CDR2 FQGNSA. This CDR3 comprises 13 residues. Trimming stripped 5 bases from V and 5 bases from J, with 12 bases between. CDR3 DNA sequence: TGTGCCAGCAGCCGGGGGATAAGGACTGAAGCTTTCTTT. Protein: CASSRGIRTEAFF.

The CDR3 DNA follows: TGTGCCTGGTCGTACAGGGGGCTAGCAGATACGCAGTATTTT. Its translation is CAWSYRGLADTQYF. The chain has TRBV5-8 and TRBJ2-3; 9 bases map to TRBD1. CDR1 is SGHTS and CDR2 is YDEGEE in the germline V gene. The CDR3 is 14 residues long. J gave up 4 bases and V 10 bases, and 10 bases lay outside the gene matches.

The chain has TRBV5-6 and TRBJ2-5; the match to TRBD1 covers 8 bases. CDR3 size: 14 residues. Germline values: CDR1 SGHDT, CDR2 YYEEEE. With 4 bases clipped from V and 8 bases from J, the junction kept 10 bases outside the gene matches. The CDR3 DNA follows: TGTGCCAGCAGCCTCGGACAGGGACCGGTCACCCAGTACTTC. This encodes CASSLGQGPVTQYF.

The chain links TRBV30 to TRBJ1-2; maybe TRBD1 (5 bases). Trimming removed 2 bases from V and 4 bases from J, with 8 bases in between. Looked up from germline, CDR1 is GTSNPN and CDR2 is SVGIG (reference sequence). The CDR3 is 12 residues long. The CDR3 nucleotides are TGTGCCTGGAGTCGACAGCTCTATGGCTACACCTTC. Amino acid sequence: CAWSRQLYGYTF.

J is TRBJ2-1 and V is TRBV9; a possible D gene is TRBD2 (6 bases). V shed 0 bases and J shed 0 bases, with 16 bases lying between them. The germline CDR1 and CDR2 sequences are SGDLS and YYNGEE. This CDR3 comprises 18 residues. For the CDR3, the DNA is TGTGCCAGCAGCGTAGCTGACTCGGGAGACCTCTCCTACAATGAGCAGTTCTTC. Translating gives CASSVADSGDLSYNEQFF.

This chain connects TRBV21-1 to TRBJ1-5; TRBD1, the table's D call, lacks a check against the DNA. TRBV21-1 is given as a pseudogene. The CDR3 covers 16 residues. The CDR3 DNA follows: TGTGCCAGCAGCAAAGAGGATAACAGGGGGCAGCAGCCCCAGCATTTT. Encoded protein: CASSKEDNRGQQPQHF.

This clone was seen a single time. The chain couples TRBV7-2 to TRBJ1-1; D gene ambiguous. Trimming left V 5 bases short and J 0 bases short, with 16 bases between. Germline assignment: CDR1 SGHTA and CDR2 FQGNSA. The CDR3 spans 16 residues. Here the CDR3 reads CASSLGAGIMNTEAFF. CDR3 bases: TGTGCCAGCAGCCTAGGTGCGGGGATCATGAACACTGAAGCTTTCTTT.

The V gene is TRBV5-1, the J gene TRBJ1-2; D call uncertain. The CDR3 is 14 residues long. The germline V gene encodes CDR1 SGHRS and CDR2 YFSETQ. V was pared by 0 bases and J by 7 bases, with 13 bases between. CDR3 sequence reads: CASSLAPGSGGYTF. In DNA, the CDR3 is TGCGCCAGCAGCTTGGCCCCGGGGAGCGGTGGCTACACCTTC.

The chain links TRBV7-9 to TRBJ2-5, with a weak D call TRBD1 (5 bases). The CDR3 covers 13 residues. The germline gives CDR1 SEHNR, CDR2 FQNEAQ (reference sequence). The V gene lost 2 bases and the J gene lost 4 bases, with 8 bases spanning the gap. CDR3 protein: CASSLSGAETQYF. CDR3 nucleotides: TGTGCCAGCAGCTTATCTGGGGCAGAGACCCAGTACTTC. The variable domain in full, completed from reference TRBV7-9 and TRBJ2-5, reads DTGVSQNPRHKITKRGQNVTFRCDPISEHNRLYWYRQTLGQGPEFLTYFQNEAQLEKSRLLSDRFSAERPKGSFSTLEIQRTEQGDSAMYLCASSLSGAETQYFGPGTRLLVL.

This clone was counted a single time. The germline gene is not matched at one end of the junction; a read error may be the cause. The rearrangement links TRBV7-2 to TRBJ2-3, with TRBD2 matching over 7 bases. This CDR3 has 14 residues. Germline V lookup: CDR1 SGHTA, CDR2 FQGNSA. Written as DNA, the CDR3 is TGTGCCAGCAGCCTAGCGGCTAGCACAGATACGCAGTATTTT. Translation gives CASSLAASTDTQYF.

The V gene is TRBV25-1, the J gene TRBJ1-4; D is possibly TRBD1 (5 bases). The germline CDR1 and CDR2 sequences are MGHDK and SYGVNS. V was trimmed by 1 base and J by 7 bases, leaving 19 bases between them. The CDR3 covers 17 residues. As DNA, the CDR3 is TGTGCCAGCAGTGAATTCACAGGAAAATTTCGCGGTGAAAAACTGTTTTTT. It is translated as CASSEFTGKFRGEKLFF.